The sequence of this TCR beta chain was determined in a study of blood T cell repertoires in COVID-19. Study overall: Sites in the United States, Italy and Spain provided acute and convalescent COVID-19 samples. The cDNA or gDNA used as material had been derived from T cells, B-cell-depleted T cells, or PBMCs.

The CDR3 sequence is 20 residues long. With V trimmed by 2 bases and J by 1 base, 13 bases remained unmatched. CDR1 and CDR2 from the germline V gene are MDHEN and SYDVKM. In the original analysis: How many nucleated cells were present was estimated from reference gene primer amplification. The protocol was immunoSEQ multiplex PCR, while the TCRdb copy is restricted to in-frame clones and leaves out a portion. V, J and clone size are taken as reported in that table, and D and trimming were inferred from the DNA itself. The sample lists under 200,000 clones, 90% occurring once. The specimen sequenced was peripheral blood. The chain is built from TRBV28 and TRBJ2-2; 10 positions match TRBD2. The clonotype comes from a man aged 50 to 59 with acute or convalescent COVID-19. The chain's CDR3 is CASSLQGASSGSGNTGELFF. The CDR3 nucleotides read TGTGCCAGCAGTTTACAGGGGGCGTCTAGCGGGAGTGGGAACACCGGGGAGCTGTTTTTT. Full variable domain (missing parts from reference TRBV28 and TRBJ2-2): DVKVTQSSRYLVKRTGEKVFLECVQDMDHENMFWYRQDPGLGLRLIYFSYDVKMKEKGDIPEGYSVSREKKERFSLILESASTNQTSMYLCASSLQGASSGSGNTGELFFGEGSRLTVL.